This note documents a single T cell receptor (beta chain) sequence. The CDR3 runs 15 residues. Germline V gives CDR1 DFQATT, CDR2 SNEGSKA (reference sequence). V shed 5 bases and J 6 bases; nucleotides not matched to a gene: 12. The data stem from a study of blood T cells in healthy people across ages. Then a second PCR, running roughly 7 to 11 cycles, was carried out with a sample-barcoded 5' primer and a J-beta primer mix. Paired-end reads containing CDR3 totaled no fewer than 2.5 million for each sample. MiXCR, applied by TCRdb to the 5' RACE reads, yields one record per CDR3 protein. The repertoire holds under 800,000 distinct CDR3 sequences, with 21% as singletons.

This TCR came from a man between 65 and 80 years old in good health. The V and J genes are TRBV20-1 and TRBJ1-4; 7 positions match TRBD1. The sample consisted of blood. The CDR3 reads CSAGSQGTYHEKLFF. DNA for the CDR3: TGCAGTGCTGGATCACAGGGGACTTATCATGAAAAACTGTTTTTT.